These T cell receptor beta chains were read from a single sample in a study of CD8+CD57+ T cells in acquired aplastic anemia. In TCRdb, the reads were re-called with MiXCR into one record per CDR3 protein. Among about 400,000 distinct CDR3 sequences listed, 65% to 80% were seen once. Sequencing was carried out using sorted CD4+, CD8+, or CD8+CD57+ T cells (not recorded which) from PBMCs. The receptors come from a human donor in good health, serving as a control. Each CDR3 is given with its conserved first and last residue. The order of the fields is V gene, clone size, J gene, D gene, CDR3 DNA, CDR3 protein. D genes are given only for firm matches. Part of the rows lack a size; the others show once, few, many or a class for expanded clones.

TRBV30	NA	TRBJ2-3	TRBD2	TGTGCCTGGAGTGTAGCGGGGGATACGCAGTATTTT	CAWSVAGDTQYF
TRBV7-6	few	TRBJ2-1	NA	TGTGCCAGCAGCTTAGAGGGGACGGGTTTAGGGTACAATGAGCAGTTCTTC	CASSLEGTGLGYNEQFF
TRBV29-1	once	TRBJ1-1	TRBD1	TGCAGCGTTGACAGGGGGTTTGGTGAAGCTTTCTTT	CSVDRGFGEAFF
TRBV7-2	NA	TRBJ2-3	NA	TGTGCCAGCAGCTTCCCTAGGGGCGGCGGAATTGAAGCTTTT	CASSFPRGGGIEAF
TRBV19	few	TRBJ1-1	TRBD1	TGTGCCGCCCGCACAGGGGGCACTGAAGCTTTCTTT	CAARTGGTEAFF
TRBV24-1	NA	TRBJ2-5	TRBD2	TGTGCCACCAGTGATTTCGGGGGGAGGGCCAACGTCCTGACCTTC	CATSDFGGRANVLTF
TRBV2	NA	TRBJ1-3	TRBD1	TGTGCCAGCAGTCGACAGGGCCTCTCTGGAAACACCATATATTTT	CASSRQGLSGNTIYF
TRBV11-2	few	TRBJ1-6	NA	TGTGCCAGCAGCTTACAAGGGGCCTATTCACCCCTCCACTTT	CASSLQGAYSPLHF
TRBV2	NA	TRBJ2-1	NA	TGTGCCAGCGGCTTGCAAGTAGCCCCAAACAATGAGCAGTTCTTC	CASGLQVAPNNEQFF
TRBV7-2	NA	TRBJ2-5	TRBD1	TGTGCCAGCAGCTTATTCCAGGGGGCGAAGGAGACCCAGTACTTC	CASSLFQGAKETQYF
TRBV19	few	TRBJ2-3	NA	TGTGCCAGTAGTATCGCCAGTAGCACAGACACGCAGTATTTT	CASSIASSTDTQYF
TRBV10-3	NA	TRBJ1-6	NA	TGTGCCATCAGTAAATCAGCCAGGGCGTCACCCCTCCACTTT	CAISKSARASPLHF
TRBV5-1	NA	TRBJ1-6	NA	TGTGCCAGCAGTTTCATAGGAACTGAAGCCTTT	CASSFIGTEAF
TRBV20-1	few	TRBJ2-1	TRBD2	TGCAGTGCTAGGACTAGCGGGGGTCCCTACAATGAGCAGTTCTTC	CSARTSGGPYNEQFF
TRBV9	NA	TRBJ1-5	NA	TGTGCCAGCAGTGTAGGGCAGGGGAGCACAGAGCGTATGAATCAGCCCCAGCATTTT	CASSVGQGSTERMNQPQHF
TRBV7-3	NA	TRBJ2-1	NA	TGTGCCAGCAGCTTAGATAACGCCTACAATGAGCAGTTCTTC	CASSLDNAYNEQFF
TRBV27	many	TRBJ1-2	NA	TGTGCCAGCAGTTTGTGGCAGGGGTCGTATGGCTACACCTTC	CASSLWQGSYGYTF
TRBV9	NA	TRBJ1-1	NA	TGTGCCAGCAGCGCCCAGCGATGCGCCGACTCCACCTTT	CASSAQRCADSTF
TRBV5-1	NA	TRBJ1-1	TRBD1	TGTGCCAGCAGCTCCCAGGGGGGGTACACTGAAGCTTTCTTT	CASSSQGGYTEAFF
TRBV5-6	few	TRBJ1-1	NA	TGTGCCAGCAGCTTGGGGTTGGGGGGAGGGGAGGCCACTGAAGCTTTCTTT	CASSLGLGGGEATEAFF
TRBV19	few	TRBJ2-1	NA	TGTGCCAGTAGTACCAACTATGAGCAGTTCTTC	CASSTNYEQFF
TRBV20-1	many	TRBJ2-5	NA	TGCAGTGCTAGAGAGAGAACGGAGACCCAGTACTTC	CSARERTETQYF
TRBV25-1	NA	TRBJ1-1	NA	TGTGCCAGCAGGGCTTGGAAAGTGAACACTGAAGCTTTCTTT	CASRAWKVNTEAFF
TRBV6-1	NA	TRBJ2-1	TRBD1	TGTGCCAGCAGCCATGGGACAGGTCGGGACAATGAGCAGTTCTTC	CASSHGTGRDNEQFF
TRBV4-3	NA	TRBJ1-1	TRBD1	TGCGCCAGCAGCCAAATGGGGACAGGGGCAGGTGAAGCTTTCTTT	CASSQMGTGAGEAFF
TRBV11-2	few	TRBJ2-1	TRBD1	TGCGCCAGCAGCTTGGTTCCGACAGGGGGTATCAATAAGCAGTTCTTC	CASSLVPTGGINKQFF
TRBV5-1	NA	TRBJ1-1	NA	TGCGCCAGCAGCTTGGAGAATGGGGCCTCTGAAGCTTTCTTT	CASSLENGASEAFF
TRBV7-6	NA	TRBJ1-1	NA	TGTGCCAGCAGCCTCCCCCGGCAAGCTTTCTTT	CASSLPRQAFF
TRBV6-5	many	TRBJ1-1	NA	TGTGCCCGGACTCTCGGGCGGCACACTGAAGCTTTCTTT	CARTLGRHTEAFF
TRBV7-2	NA	TRBJ2-1	NA	TGTGCCAGCAGCCCTCCGGGTGGCGGGGAGTGCTTT	CASSPPGGGECF
TRBV7-2	many	TRBJ2-3	TRBD1	TGTGCCAGCAGCTTAGACGCGACAGGGCGATTCACAGATACGCAGTATTTT	CASSLDATGRFTDTQYF
TRBV7-2	many	TRBJ1-5	NA	TGTGCCAGCAGCCTAGGGGTTCAGCCCCAGCATTTT	CASSLGVQPQHF
TRBV25-1	few	TRBJ1-4	NA	TGTGCCAGCAGTATCAGCAGGGCTCAAAAACTGTTTTTT	CASSISRAQKLFF
TRBV19	few	TRBJ1-2	NA	TGTGCCAGTACGGTGGCCGGAAGGGGTTATGGCTACACCTTC	CASTVAGRGYGYTF
TRBV15	NA	TRBJ1-1	NA	TGTGCCACCAGCAGAGATTCCTCAGGGGCTGAAGCTTTCTTT	CATSRDSSGAEAFF
TRBV4-3	many	TRBJ2-3	TRBD1	TGCGCCAGCAGCCCGACAGGGGGCGCAGATACGCAGTATTTT	CASSPTGGADTQYF
TRBV7-2	many	TRBJ2-3	TRBD1	TGTGCCAGCAGCTTAGGGACAGGCTCTAGCACAGATACGCAGTATTTT	CASSLGTGSSTDTQYF
TRBV5-1	NA	TRBJ2-6	NA	TGCGCCAGCAGCCGGCCGGGGAGAAGCTCTGGGGCCAACGTCCTGACTTTC	CASSRPGRSSGANVLTF
TRBV7-9	NA	TRBJ1-1	TRBD1	TGTGCCAGCAGCCCTCGGACAGGGACCACTGAAGCTTTCTTT	CASSPRTGTTEAFF
TRBV9	many	TRBJ2-3	NA	TGTGCCAGCAGCGCTTTTAGCACAGATGCGCAGTATTTT	CASSAFSTDAQYF
TRBV7-2	NA	TRBJ2-7	NA	TGTGCCAGCAGAAGACTCAGCGACTTCGGGCAGTACTTC	CASRRLSDFGQYF
TRBV6-6	NA	TRBJ1-1	NA	NA	CDSSIYLCSVEDPRFRARTEAFF
TRBV12-5	NA	TRBJ1-4	NA	TGTGCCAGCACGGGGACTAATGAAAAACTGTTTTTT	CASTGTNEKLFF
TRBV7-8	NA	TRBJ2-3	NA	TGTGCCAGCAGCGCGGTCCGGGGCAGAAGGAGGCATGATTTT	CASSAVRGRRRHDF
TRBV2	few	TRBJ1-5	TRBD1	TGTGCCAGCAGGAAAGACAGGGGGGACGTTCAGCCCCAGCATTTT	CASRKDRGDVQPQHF
TRBV27	many	TRBJ1-2	NA	TGTGCCAGCAGTTTGAACAGGGACCATGGCTACACCTTC	CASSLNRDHGYTF